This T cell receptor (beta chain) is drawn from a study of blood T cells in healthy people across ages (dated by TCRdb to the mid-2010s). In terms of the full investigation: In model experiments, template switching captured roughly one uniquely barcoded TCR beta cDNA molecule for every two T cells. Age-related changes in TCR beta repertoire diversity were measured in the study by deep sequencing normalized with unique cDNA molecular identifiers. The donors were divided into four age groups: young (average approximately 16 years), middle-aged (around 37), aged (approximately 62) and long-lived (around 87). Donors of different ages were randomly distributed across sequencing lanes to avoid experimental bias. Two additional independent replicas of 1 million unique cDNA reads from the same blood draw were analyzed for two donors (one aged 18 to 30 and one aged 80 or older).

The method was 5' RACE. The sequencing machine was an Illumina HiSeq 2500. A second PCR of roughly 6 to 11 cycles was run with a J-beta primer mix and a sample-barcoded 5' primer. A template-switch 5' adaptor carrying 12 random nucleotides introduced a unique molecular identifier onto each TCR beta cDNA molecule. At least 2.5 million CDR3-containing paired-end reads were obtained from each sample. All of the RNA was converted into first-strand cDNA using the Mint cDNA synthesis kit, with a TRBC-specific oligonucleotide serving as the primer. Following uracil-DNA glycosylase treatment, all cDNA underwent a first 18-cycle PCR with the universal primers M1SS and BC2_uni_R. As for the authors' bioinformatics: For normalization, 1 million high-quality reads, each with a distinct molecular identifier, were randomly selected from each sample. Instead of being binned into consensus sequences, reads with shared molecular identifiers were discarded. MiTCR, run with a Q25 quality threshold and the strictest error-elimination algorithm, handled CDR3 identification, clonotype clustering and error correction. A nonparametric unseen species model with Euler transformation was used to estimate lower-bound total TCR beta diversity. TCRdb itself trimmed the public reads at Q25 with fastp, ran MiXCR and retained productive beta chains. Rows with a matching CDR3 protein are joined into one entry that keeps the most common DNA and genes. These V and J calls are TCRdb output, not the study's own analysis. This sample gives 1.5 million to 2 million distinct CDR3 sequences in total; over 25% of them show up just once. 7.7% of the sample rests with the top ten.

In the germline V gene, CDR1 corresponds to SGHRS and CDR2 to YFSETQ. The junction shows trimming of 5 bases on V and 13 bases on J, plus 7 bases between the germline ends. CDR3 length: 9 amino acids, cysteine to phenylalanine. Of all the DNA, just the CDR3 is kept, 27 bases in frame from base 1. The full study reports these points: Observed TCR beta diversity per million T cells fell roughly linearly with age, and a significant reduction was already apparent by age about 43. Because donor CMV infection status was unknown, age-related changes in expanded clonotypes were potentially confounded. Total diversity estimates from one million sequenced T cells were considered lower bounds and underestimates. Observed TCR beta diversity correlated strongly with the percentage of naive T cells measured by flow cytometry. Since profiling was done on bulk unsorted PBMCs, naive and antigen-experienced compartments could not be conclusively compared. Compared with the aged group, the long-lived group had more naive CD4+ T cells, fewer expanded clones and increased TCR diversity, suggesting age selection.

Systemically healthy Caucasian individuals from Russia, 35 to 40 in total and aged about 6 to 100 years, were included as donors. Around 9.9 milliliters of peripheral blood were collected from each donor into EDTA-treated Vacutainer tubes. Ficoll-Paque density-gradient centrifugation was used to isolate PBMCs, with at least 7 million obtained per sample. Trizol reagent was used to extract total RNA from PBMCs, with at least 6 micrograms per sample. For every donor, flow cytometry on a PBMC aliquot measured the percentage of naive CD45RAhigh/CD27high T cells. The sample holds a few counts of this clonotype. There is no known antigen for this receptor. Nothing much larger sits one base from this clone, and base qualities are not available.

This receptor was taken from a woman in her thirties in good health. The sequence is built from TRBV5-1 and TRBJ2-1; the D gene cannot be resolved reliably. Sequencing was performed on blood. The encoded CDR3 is CASRDLQFF. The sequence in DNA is TGCGCCAGCAGGGACCTCCAGTTCTTC.